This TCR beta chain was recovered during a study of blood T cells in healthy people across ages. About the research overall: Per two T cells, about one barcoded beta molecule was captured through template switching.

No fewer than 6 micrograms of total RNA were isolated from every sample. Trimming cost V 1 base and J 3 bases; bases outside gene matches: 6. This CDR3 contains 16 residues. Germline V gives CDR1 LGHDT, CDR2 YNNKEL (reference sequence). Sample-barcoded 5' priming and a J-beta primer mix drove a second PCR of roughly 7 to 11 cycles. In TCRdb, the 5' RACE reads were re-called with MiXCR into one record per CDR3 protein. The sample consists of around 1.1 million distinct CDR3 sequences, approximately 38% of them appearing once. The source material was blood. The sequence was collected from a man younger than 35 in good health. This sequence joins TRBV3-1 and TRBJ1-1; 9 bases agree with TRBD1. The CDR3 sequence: CASSQAMTGGDTEAFF. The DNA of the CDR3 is TGTGCCAGCAGCCAAGCGATGACAGGGGGAGACACTGAAGCTTTCTTT.